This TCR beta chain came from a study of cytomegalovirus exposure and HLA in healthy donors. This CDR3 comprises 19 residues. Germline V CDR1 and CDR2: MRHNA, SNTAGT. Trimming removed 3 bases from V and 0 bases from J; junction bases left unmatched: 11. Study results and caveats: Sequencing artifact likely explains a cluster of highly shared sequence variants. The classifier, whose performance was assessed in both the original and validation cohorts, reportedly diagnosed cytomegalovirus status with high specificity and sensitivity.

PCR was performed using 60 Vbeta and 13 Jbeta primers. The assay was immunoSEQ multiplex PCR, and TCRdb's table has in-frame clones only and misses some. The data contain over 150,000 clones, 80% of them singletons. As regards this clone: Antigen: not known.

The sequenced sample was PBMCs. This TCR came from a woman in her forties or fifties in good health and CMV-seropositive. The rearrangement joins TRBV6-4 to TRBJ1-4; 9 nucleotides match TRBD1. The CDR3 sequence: CASSEPPGQGVPTNEKLFF. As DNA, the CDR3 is TGTGCCAGCAGTGAGCCCCCGGGACAGGGTGTTCCAACTAATGAAAAACTGTTTTTT.